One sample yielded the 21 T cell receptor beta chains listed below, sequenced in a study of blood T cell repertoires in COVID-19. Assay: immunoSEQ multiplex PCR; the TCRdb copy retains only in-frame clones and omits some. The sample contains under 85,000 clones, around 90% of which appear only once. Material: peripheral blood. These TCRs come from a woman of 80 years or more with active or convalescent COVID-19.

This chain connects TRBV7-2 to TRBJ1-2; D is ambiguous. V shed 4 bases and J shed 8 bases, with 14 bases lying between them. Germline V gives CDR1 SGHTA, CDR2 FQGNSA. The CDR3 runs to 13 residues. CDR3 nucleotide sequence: TGTGCCAGCAGCTCACAATTACTATGGGGCTACACCTTC. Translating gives CASSSQLLWGYTF.

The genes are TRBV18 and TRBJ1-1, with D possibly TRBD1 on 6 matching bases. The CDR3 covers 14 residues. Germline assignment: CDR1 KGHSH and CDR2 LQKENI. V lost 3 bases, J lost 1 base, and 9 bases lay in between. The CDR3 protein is CASSPTGPNTEAFF. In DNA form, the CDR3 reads TGTGCCAGCTCACCTACAGGGCCGAACACTGAAGCTTTCTTT. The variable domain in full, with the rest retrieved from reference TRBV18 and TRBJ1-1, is NAGVMQNPRHLVRRRGQEARLRCSPMKGHSHVYWYRQLPEEGLKFMVYLQKENIIDESGMPKERFSAEFPKEGPSILRIQQVVRGDSAAYFCASSPTGPNTEAFFGQGTRLTVV.

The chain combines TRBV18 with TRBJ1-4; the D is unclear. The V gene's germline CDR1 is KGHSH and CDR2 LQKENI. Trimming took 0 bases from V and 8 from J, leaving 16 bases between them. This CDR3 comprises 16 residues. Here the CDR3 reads CASSPPGGGRGEKLFF. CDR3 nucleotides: TGTGCCAGCTCACCACCCGGAGGAGGGAGAGGAGAAAAACTGTTTTTT.

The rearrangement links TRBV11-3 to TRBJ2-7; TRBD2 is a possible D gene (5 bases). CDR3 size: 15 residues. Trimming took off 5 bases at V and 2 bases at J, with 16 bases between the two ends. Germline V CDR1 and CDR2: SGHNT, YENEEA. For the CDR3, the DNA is TGTGCCAGCAGCGCCCGCGCCTCGGGGACCTACGAGCAGTACTTC. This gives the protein CASSARASGTYEQYF.

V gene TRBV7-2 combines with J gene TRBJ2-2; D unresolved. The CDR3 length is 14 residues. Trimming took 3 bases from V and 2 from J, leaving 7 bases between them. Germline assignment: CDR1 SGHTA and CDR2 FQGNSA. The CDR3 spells CASSFTVNTGELFF. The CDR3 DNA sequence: TGTGCCAGCAGCTTCACGGTTAACACCGGGGAGCTGTTTTTT.

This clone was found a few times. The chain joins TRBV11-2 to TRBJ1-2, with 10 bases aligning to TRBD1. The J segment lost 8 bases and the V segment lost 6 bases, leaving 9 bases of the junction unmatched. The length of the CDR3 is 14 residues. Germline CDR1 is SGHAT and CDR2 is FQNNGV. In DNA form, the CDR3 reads TGTGCCAGCAGGTCGCCGGGACAGGGGACCGGCTACACCTTC. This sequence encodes CASRSPGQGTGYTF.

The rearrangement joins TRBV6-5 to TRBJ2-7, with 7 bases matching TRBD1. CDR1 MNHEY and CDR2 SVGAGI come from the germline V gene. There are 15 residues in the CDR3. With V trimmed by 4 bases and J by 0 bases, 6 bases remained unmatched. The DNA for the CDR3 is TGTGCCAGCAGTTTCGGGACAGCCTTCTCCTACGAGCAGTACTTC. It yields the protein CASSFGTAFSYEQYF.

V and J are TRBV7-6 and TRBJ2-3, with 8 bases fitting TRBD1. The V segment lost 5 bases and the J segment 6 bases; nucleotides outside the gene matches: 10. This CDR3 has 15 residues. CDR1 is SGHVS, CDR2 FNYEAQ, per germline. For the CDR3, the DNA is TGTGCCAGCAGCAGGGACAGGTCTCTTGGGGATACGCAGTATTTT. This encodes CASSRDRSLGDTQYF.

CDR3 region: CASSLGESNYGYTF. As DNA, the CDR3 is TGTGCCAGCAGCTTAGGGGAGTCTAACTATGGCTACACCTTC. V and J are TRBV11-2 and TRBJ1-2, with D unclear. Germline V gene sequence: CDR1 SGHAT, CDR2 FQNNGV. This CDR3 region has 14 residues. V was clipped by 1 base and J by 0 bases, with 6 bases between them.

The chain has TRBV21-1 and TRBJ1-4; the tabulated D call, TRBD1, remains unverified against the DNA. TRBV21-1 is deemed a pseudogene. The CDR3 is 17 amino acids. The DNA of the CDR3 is TGTGCCAGCAGCAAAGTATCCAGGGGAGCAACTAATGAAAAACTGTTTTTT. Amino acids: CASSKVSRGATNEKLFF.

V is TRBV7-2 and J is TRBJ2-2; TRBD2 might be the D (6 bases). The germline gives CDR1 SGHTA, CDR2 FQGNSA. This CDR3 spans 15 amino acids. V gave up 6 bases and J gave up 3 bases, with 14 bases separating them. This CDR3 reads CASSPAGLYTGELFF. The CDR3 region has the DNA TGTGCCAGCAGTCCGGCGGGGTTGTACACCGGGGAGCTGTTTTTT.

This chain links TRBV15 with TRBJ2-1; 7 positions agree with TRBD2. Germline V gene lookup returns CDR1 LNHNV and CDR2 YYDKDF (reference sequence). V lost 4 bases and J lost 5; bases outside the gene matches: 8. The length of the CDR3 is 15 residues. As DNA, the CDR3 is TGTGCCACCAGCACTGCGGCGGGGGTCGACAATGAGCAGTTCTTC. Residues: CATSTAAGVDNEQFF.

CDR3 nucleotides: TGTGCCATCAGTGAGTCTAGGGGGCGCATGGAGACCCAGTACTTC. This gives the protein CAISESRGRMETQYF. The V gene is TRBV10-3, the J gene TRBJ2-5; 7 positions match TRBD1. This CDR3 has 15 residues. J lost 5 bases, V lost 0 bases, and 6 bases had no gene match. CDR1 and CDR2 (germline): ENHRY, SYGVKD.

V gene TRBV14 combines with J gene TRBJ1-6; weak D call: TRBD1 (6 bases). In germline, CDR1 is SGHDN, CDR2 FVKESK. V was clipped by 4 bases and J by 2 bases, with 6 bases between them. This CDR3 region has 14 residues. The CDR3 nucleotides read TGTGCCAGCAGCCGACAGGCCTATAATTCACCCCTCCACTTT. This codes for CASSRQAYNSPLHF.

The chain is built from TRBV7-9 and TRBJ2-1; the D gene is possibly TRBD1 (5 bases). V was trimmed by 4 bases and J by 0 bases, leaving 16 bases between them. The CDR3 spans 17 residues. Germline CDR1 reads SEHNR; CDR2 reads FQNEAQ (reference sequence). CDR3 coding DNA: TGTGCCAGCAGCTCGAATCGACAGTTGAGCTCCTACAATGAGCAGTTCTTC. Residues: CASSSNRQLSSYNEQFF.

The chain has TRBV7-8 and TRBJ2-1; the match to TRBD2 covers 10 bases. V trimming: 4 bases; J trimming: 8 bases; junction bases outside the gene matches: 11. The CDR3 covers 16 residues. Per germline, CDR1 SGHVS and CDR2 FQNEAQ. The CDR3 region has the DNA TGTGCCAGCAGCTCCCTGAGCGGGAGGGCCGCAGATGAGCAGTTCTTC. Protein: CASSSLSGRAADEQFF.

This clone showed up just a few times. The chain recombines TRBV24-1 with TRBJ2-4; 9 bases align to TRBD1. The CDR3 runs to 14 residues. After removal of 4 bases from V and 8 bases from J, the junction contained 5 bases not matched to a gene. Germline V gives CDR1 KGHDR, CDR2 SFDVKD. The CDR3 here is CATSDRTGDDIQYF. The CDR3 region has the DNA TGTGCCACCAGTGACCGGACAGGGGACGACATTCAGTACTTC.

CDR3 residues: CARSLESLRGRRSNQPQHF. The CDR3 coding sequence is TGTGCCAGAAGCTTAGAGTCTTTGAGAGGGAGAAGGAGCAATCAGCCCCAGCATTTT. The chain recombines TRBV7-5 with TRBJ1-5. TRBV7-5 is noted as a pseudogene. The CDR3 spans 19 residues.

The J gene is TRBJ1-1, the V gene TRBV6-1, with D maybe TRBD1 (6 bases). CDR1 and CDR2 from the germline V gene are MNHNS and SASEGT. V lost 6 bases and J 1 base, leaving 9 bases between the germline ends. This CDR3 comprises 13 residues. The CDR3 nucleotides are TGTGCCAGCAGCCAGGACAGGAACACTGAAGCTTTCTTT. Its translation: CASSQDRNTEAFF.

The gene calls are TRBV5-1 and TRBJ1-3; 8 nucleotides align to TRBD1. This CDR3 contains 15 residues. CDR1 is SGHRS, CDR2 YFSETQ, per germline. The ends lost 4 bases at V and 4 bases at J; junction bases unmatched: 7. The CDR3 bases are TGCGCCAGCAGCCAGACAGGGGACGCCGGAAACACCATATATTTT. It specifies CASSQTGDAGNTIYF.

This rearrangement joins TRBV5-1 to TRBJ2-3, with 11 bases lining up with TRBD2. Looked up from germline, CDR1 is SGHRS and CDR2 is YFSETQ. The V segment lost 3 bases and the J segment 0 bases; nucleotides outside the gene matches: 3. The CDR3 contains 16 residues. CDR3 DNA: TGCGCCAGCAGCTCGACTAGCGGGGCTAGCACAGATACGCAGTATTTT. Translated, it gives CASSSTSGASTDTQYF.